This T cell receptor beta chain was observed in a study of T-cell memory formation after mild COVID-19 (dated by TCRdb to about 2021). Regarding the complete study: Most TCR sequence clusters were specific to one of the two donors. In two donors, T-cell clones that expanded and contracted after mild COVID-19 were followed by sequencing TCRalpha and TCRbeta repertoires longitudinally. The cohort comprised two young, previously healthy adult volunteers, one female and one male.

The full study reports these points: Some responding clones were detected in pre-infection memory, suggesting pre-existing cross-reactive memory T cells joined the SARS-CoV-2 response. SARS-CoV-2 specificity of the second-wave clones peaking on day 37 was not confirmed. Clones that contracted from day 15 to 85 showed balanced CD4/CD8 phenotypes, whereas a second wave of clones that expanded from day 15 to 37 leaned towards CD4+. Only a couple of mild cases were covered by the study, and larger cohorts that include severe cases with pre-infection samples were considered necessary. Contracting CD4+ clones appeared mostly in the CM and EM memory subsets, whereas CD8+ clones were enriched in EMRA.

For sequencing, an Illumina NovaSeq 6000 was employed. TCRalpha and TCRbeta cDNA libraries were constructed by 5'RACE with constant-segment primers, with sample barcodes and unique molecular identifiers being introduced. RNA was extracted from every sample with Trizol reagent. Libraries were amplified in two PCR steps, with a second sample barcode and Illumina TruSeq adapters added in the second step. Sequencing of the libraries was done on an Illumina NovaSeq, producing 2 x 150 bp paired-end reads. From the authors' description of their analysis: The reads were demultiplexed and collapsed into UMI-guided consensus sequences using migec v1.2.7. Using mixcr v2.1.11, the UMI consensuses were aligned to TRA and TRB V and J templates and assembled into clonotypes. Clonotypes were classified as expanded or contracted when called significant by both edgeR and NoisET, with noise models trained on biological replicates. For edgeR calls, a false discovery rate-adjusted p below 0.01 and a log2 fold-change threshold of 1 were applied. As an exploratory analysis of dynamics, max-normalized trajectories of the 1000 most abundant clonotypes were examined with PCA combined with hierarchical clustering. The CD4 or CD8 phenotype of responding clones was assigned using the separately sequenced CD4+ and CD8+ repertoires. TCRdb trimmed the raw reads at Q25, called clones with MiXCR and kept productive beta chains. CDR3 protein sequences are deduplicated, and each keeps its most common genes and DNA. TCRdb assigned the V and J calls; the authors' analysis was not used. The sample table holds around 300,000 distinct CDR3 sequences, of which roughly an eighth were seen once. The ten most abundant clones make up 20% to 25% of the sample.

CDR1 and CDR2, looked up from the germline V gene, are SGHTA and FQGNSA. V is cut back by 4 bases and J by 0 bases, with 10 bases in the junction unmatched. Including the terminal cysteine and phenylalanine, the CDR3 comprises 19 residues. This entry keeps only the CDR3 DNA: 57 bases, framed from base 1. Note on this clonotype: Which antigen it targets is not known. Per-base qualities were not stored, and no clone one base away is much larger.

PBMCs were isolated by Ficoll-Paque density gradient centrifugation. The rearrangement joined TRBV7-2 to TRBJ2-3; TRBD2 lines up with 13 middle nucleotides. The sequence derives from a man aged 18 to 30 who had mild COVID-19 (a few samples of this study predate the infection). The sample titles of this study are shuffled in the database, so cell type and time point are left out; the donor was told from shared clones. Source material: PBMCs or a T cell subset sorted from them (not recorded which). Here is the DNA: TGTGCCAGCAGCTCGGGACTAGCGGGGCCCTCGATAAGCACAGATACGCAGTATTTT. This encodes CASSSGLAGPSISTDTQYF.